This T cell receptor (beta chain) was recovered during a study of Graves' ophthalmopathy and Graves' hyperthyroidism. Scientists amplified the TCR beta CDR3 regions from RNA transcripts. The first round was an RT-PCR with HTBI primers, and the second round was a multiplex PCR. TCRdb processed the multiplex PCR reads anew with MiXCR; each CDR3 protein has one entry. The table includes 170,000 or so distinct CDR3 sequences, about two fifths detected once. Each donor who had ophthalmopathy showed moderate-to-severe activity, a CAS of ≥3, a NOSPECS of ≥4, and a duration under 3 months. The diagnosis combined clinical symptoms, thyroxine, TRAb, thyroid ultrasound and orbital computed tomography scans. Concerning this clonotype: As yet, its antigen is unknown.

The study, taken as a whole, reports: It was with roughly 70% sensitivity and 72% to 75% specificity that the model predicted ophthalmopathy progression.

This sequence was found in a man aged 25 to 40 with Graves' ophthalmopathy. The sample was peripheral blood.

CDR3 sequence: CASRQGRRADTEAFF. In nucleotides, the CDR3 is TGTGCCAGCAGACAGGGGCGAAGGGCGGACACTGAAGCTTTCTTT. V and J are TRBV12-3 or TRBV12-4 and TRBJ1-1, with 7 bases matching TRBD1. With 6 bases clipped from V and 3 bases from J, the junction kept 10 bases outside the gene matches. This CDR3 contains 15 residues.